This T cell receptor beta chain was sequenced in a study of beta chain features in type 1 diabetes. Overall study findings and caveats: Moderately but significantly shorter TCRB CDR3s were found in Type 1 diabetes patients in all four CD4+ subsets.

The CDR3 is 16 residues long. Germline V CDR1 and CDR2: SGHDN, FVKESK. V was clipped by 4 bases and J by 2 bases; unmatched bases: 6. Note on this clone: Its antigen is not known.

Every bit of the isolated RNA underwent reverse transcription, so sequencing read expressed TCRB transcripts. Using immunoSEQ multiplex PCR, the repertoire was profiled, and TCRdb retains in-frame clones only, with some absent. Of 350,000 to 450,000 clones listed, 10% to 15% were seen once; the top ten hold around 0.0099%. The sequenced sample was naive CD4+ T cells from blood. This receptor was obtained from a woman aged 18-29 years with type 1 diabetes. The chain is built from TRBV14 and TRBJ2-3, with TRBD2 identical over 10 bases. In nucleotides, the CDR3 is TGTGCCAGCAGCCTGTTAGCGGGGGGAGTCACAGATACGCAGTATTTT. Its protein product is CASSLLAGGVTDTQYF. The variable domain in full, with the rest retrieved from reference TRBV14 and TRBJ2-3, is EAGVTQFPSHSVIEKGQTVTLRCDPISGHDNLYWYRRVMGKEIKFLLHFVKESKQDESGMPNNRFLAERTGGTYSTLKVQPAELEDSGVYFCASSLLAGGVTDTQYFGPGTRLTVL.